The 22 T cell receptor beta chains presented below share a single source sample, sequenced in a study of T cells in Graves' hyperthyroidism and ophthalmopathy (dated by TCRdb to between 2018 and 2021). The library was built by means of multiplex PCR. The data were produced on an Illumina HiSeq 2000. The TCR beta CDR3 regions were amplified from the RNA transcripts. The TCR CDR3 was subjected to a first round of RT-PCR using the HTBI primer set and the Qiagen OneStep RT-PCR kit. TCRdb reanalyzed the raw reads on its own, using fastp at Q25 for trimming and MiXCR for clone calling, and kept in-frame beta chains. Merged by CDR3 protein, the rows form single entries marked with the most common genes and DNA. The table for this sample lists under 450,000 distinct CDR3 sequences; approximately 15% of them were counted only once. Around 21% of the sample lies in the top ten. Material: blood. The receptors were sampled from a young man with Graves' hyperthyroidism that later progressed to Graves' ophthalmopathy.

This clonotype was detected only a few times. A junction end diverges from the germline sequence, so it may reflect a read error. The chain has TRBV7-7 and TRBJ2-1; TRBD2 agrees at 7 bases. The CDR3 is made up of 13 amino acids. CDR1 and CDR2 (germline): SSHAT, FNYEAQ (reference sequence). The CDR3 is CASSLAGSYEQFF. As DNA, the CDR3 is TGTGCTAGCAGCTTAGCGGGCTCATATGAGCAGTTCTTC.

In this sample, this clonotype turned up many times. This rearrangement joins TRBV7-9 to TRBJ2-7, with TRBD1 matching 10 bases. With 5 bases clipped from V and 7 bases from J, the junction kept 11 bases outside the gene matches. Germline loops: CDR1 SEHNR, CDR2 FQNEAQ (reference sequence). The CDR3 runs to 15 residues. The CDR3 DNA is TGTGCCAGCAGCCCGAAAGACAGGGGGCGGGATGAGCAGTACTTC. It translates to CASSPKDRGRDEQYF.

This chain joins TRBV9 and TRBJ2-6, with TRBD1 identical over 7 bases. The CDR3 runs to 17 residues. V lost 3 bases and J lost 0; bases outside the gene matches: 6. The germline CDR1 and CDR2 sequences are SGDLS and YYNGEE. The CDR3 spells CASSEPRDSSGANVLTF. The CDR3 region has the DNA TGTGCCAGCAGCGAGCCCCGGGACAGCTCTGGGGCCAACGTCCTGACTTTC.

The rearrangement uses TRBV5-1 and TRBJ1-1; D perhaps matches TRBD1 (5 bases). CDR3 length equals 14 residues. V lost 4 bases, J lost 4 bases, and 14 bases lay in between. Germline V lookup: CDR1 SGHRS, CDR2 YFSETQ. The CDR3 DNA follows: TGCGCCAGCAGCCAATCCGGGGGGGGCACTGAAGCTTTCTTT. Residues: CASSQSGGGTEAFF.

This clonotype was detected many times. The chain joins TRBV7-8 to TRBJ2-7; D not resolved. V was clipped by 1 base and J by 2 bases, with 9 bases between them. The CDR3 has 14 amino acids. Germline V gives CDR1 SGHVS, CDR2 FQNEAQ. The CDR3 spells CASSLEGGTYEQYF. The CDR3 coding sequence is TGTGCCAGCAGCTTAGAAGGCGGAACCTACGAGCAGTACTTC.

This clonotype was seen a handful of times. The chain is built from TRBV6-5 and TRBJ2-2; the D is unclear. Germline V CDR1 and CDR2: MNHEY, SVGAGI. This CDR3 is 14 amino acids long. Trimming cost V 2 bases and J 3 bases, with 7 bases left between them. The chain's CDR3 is CASSYRRDTGELFF. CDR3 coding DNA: TGTGCCAGCAGTTACCGTAGGGACACCGGGGAGCTGTTTTTT.

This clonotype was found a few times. The CDR3 DNA reads TGTGCCAGCAGTTTAGCGGACAGTACCTACAATGAGCAGTTCTTC. Protein product: CASSLADSTYNEQFF. The chain links TRBV12-3 or TRBV12-4 to TRBJ2-1, with D maybe TRBD1 (6 bases). Trimming stripped 0 bases from V and 2 bases from J, with 8 bases between. CDR3 length: 15 amino acids.

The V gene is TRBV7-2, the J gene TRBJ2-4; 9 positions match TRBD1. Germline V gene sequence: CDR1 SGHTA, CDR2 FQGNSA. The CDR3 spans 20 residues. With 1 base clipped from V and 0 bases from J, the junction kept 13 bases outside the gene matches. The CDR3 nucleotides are TGTGCCAGCAGCTTAGGGACTGGGACAGGGACTGCTCTAGCCAAAAACATTCAGTACTTC. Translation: CASSLGTGTGTALAKNIQYF.

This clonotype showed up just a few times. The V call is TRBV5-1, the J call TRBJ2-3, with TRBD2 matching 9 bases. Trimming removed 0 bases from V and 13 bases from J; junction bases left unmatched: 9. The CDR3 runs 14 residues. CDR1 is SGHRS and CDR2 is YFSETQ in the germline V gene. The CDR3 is CASSLASLAGLEYF. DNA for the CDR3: TGCGCCAGCAGCTTGGCATCCCTAGCGGGGCTGGAGTATTTT.

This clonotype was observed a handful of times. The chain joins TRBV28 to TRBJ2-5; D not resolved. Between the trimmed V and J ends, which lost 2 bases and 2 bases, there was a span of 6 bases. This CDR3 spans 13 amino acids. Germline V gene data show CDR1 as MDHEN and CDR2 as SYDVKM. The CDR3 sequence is CASSLQIQETQYF. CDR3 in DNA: TGTGCCAGCAGTTTACAGATACAAGAGACCCAGTACTTC.

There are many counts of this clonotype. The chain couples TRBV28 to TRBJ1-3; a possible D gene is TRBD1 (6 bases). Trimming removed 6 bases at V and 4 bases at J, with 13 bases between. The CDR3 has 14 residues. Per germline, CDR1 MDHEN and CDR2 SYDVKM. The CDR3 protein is CASRTDSPGNTIYF. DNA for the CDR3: TGTGCCAGCAGGACGGACAGCCCGGGAAACACCATATATTTT.

Written as DNA, the CDR3 is TGTGCCAGCAGTTTAGGGCAGGAGGCTGAGCAGTTCTTC. Its protein product is CASSLGQEAEQFF. The chain carries TRBV12-3 or TRBV12-4 and TRBJ2-1, with D perhaps matching TRBD2 (5 bases). With 1 base removed from V and 9 bases from J, the gap between germline ends came to 10 bases. This CDR3 region has 13 residues.

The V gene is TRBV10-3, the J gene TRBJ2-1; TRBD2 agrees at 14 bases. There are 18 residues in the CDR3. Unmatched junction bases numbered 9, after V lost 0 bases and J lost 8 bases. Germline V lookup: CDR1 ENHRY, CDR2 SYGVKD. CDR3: CAISESTTSGGALDEQFF. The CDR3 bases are TGTGCCATCAGTGAGTCGACGACTAGCGGGGGGGCCCTGGATGAGCAGTTCTTC.

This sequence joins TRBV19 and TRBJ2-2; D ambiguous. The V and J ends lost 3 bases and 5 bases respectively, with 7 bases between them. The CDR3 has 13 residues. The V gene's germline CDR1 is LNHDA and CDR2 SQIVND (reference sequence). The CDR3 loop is CASSIGRTGELFF. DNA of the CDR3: TGTGCCAGTAGTATCGGGCGAACCGGGGAGCTGTTTTTT.

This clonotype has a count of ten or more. As DNA, the CDR3 is TGTGCCAGCCGCCCAGGGGCGAGAGGCTACACCTTC. Amino acid sequence: CASRPGARGYTF. The chain links TRBV28 to TRBJ1-2; weak D call: TRBD1 (6 bases). The CDR3 is 12 amino acids. CDR1 is MDHEN and CDR2 is SYDVKM in the germline V gene. V was cut by 8 bases and J by 8 bases, with 15 bases left in between.

Here the CDR3 DNA reads TGTGCCAGCAACACCGGGACAGGGGCGAAACTGTTTTTT. Encoded protein: CASNTGTGAKLFF. V usage is TRBV28 and J usage is TRBJ1-4; 10 positions agree with TRBD1. The CDR3 extends over 13 amino acids. The germline CDR1 and CDR2 sequences are MDHEN and SYDVKM. The junction had 7 bases not matched to a gene; V was cut back by 7 bases and J by 11 bases.

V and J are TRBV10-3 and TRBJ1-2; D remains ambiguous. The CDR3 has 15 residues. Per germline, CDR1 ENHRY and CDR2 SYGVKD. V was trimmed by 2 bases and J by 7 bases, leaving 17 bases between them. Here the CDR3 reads CAISEPFQTDCGYTF. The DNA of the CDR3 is TGTGCCATCAGTGAGCCCTTTCAGACGGACTGTGGCTACACCTTC.

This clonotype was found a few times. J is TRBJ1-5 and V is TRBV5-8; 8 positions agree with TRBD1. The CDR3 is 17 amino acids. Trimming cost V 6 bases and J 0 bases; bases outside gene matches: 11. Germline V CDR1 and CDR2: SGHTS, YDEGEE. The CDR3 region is CASTTGTGRISNQPQHF. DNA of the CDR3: TGTGCCAGCACCACCGGGACAGGCCGGATTAGCAATCAGCCCCAGCATTTT.

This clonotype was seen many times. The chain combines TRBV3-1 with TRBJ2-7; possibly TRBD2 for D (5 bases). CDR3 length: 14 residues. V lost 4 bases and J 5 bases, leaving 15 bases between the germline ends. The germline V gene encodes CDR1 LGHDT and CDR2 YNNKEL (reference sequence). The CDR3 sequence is CASSRPGSPNEQYF. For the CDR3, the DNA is TGTGCCAGCAGCCGTCCGGGGTCACCGAACGAGCAGTACTTC.

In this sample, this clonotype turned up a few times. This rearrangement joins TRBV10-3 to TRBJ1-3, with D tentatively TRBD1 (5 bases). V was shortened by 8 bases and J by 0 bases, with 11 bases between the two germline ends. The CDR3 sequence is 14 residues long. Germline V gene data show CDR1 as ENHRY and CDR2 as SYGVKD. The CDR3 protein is CAILGASSGNTIYF. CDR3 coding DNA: TGTGCCATCCTAGGGGCCTCCTCTGGAAACACCATATATTTT.

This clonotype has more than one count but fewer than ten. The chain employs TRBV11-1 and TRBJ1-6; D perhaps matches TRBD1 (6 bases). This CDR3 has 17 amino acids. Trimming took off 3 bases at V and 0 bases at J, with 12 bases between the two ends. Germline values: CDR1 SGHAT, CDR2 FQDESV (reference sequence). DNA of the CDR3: TGTGCCAGCAGCTTCTCGCGGGACACCTCCTATAATTCACCCCTCCACTTT. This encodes CASSFSRDTSYNSPLHF.

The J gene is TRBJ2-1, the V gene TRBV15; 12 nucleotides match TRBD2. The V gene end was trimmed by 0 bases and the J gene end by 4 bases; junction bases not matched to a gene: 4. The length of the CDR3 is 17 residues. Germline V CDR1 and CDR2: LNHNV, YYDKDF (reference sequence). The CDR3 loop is CATSRDPTSGGYNEQFF. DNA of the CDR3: TGTGCCACCAGCAGAGATCCGACTAGCGGGGGATACAATGAGCAGTTCTTC.